Presented here are 25 T cell receptor beta chains from one specimen sequenced in a study of T cells after yellow fever vaccination. MiXCR, run by TCRdb on the 5' RACE reads, gives a single entry per CDR3 protein. The repertoire consists of a few hundred thousand distinct CDR3 sequences, with 15% to 20% occurring once and the leading ten covering 13% to 15%. The sample here was PBMCs, taken 15 days after the yellow fever booster vaccination. These receptors were taken from a man aged 25 to 40 who received the YFV17D yellow fever vaccine.

This chain links TRBV6-5 with TRBJ1-4, with D perhaps TRBD1 (6 bases). There are 15 residues in the CDR3. Per the germline V gene, CDR1 is MNHEY and CDR2 is SVGAGI. With 4 bases removed from V and 6 bases from J, the gap between germline ends came to 15 bases. This CDR3 is CASSSSGDGYEKLFF. The CDR3 DNA reads TGTGCCAGCAGTTCTTCAGGGGACGGCTATGAAAAACTGTTTTTT.

This clonotype has a handful of counts. The genes are TRBV7-2 and TRBJ2-3, with D perhaps matching TRBD1 or TRBD2 (5 bases each). The V gene lost 0 bases and the J gene lost 0 bases, with 13 bases spanning the gap. CDR1 SGHTA and CDR2 FQGNSA come from the germline V gene. This CDR3 is built from 17 residues. The CDR3 sequence: CASSLARREQSTDTQYF. In DNA, the CDR3 is TGTGCCAGCAGCTTAGCCCGCAGGGAGCAAAGCACAGATACGCAGTATTTT. Supplemented by reference TRBV7-2 and TRBJ2-3, the full variable domain reads GAGVSQSPSNKVTEKGKDVELRCDPISGHTALYWYRQSLGQGLEFLIYFQGNSAPDKSGLPSDRFSAERTGGSVSTLTIQRTQQEDSAVYLCASSLARREQSTDTQYFGPGTRLTVL.

In its sample, this clonotype was seen many times. The chain is built from TRBV7-2 and TRBJ2-5, with unresolved D. Between the trimmed V and J ends, which lost 5 bases and 5 bases, there was a span of 9 bases. CDR1 SGHTA and CDR2 FQGNSA come from the germline V gene. The CDR3 runs 12 residues. This CDR3 reads CASSRVVETQYF. The DNA for the CDR3 is TGTGCCAGCAGCCGGGTAGTGGAGACCCAGTACTTC. The whole variable domain, filled in from reference TRBV7-2 and TRBJ2-5, reads GAGVSQSPSNKVTEKGKDVELRCDPISGHTALYWYRQSLGQGLEFLIYFQGNSAPDKSGLPSDRFSAERTGGSVSTLTIQRTQQEDSAVYLCASSRVVETQYFGPGTRLLVL.

This clonotype was picked up a small number of times. V usage is TRBV2 and J usage is TRBJ1-5; the match to TRBD1 covers 9 bases. CDR1 is SNHLY, CDR2 FYNNEI, per germline. This CDR3 is built from 13 residues. V lost 6 bases to trimming and J lost 7 bases; unmatched junction nucleotides: 4. CDR3 sequence: CASREQGAQPQHF. The CDR3 DNA reads as TGTGCCAGCAGGGAACAGGGGGCCCAGCCCCAGCATTTT.

This clonotype came up a few times. The chain has TRBV20-1 and TRBJ2-3; 8 positions agree with TRBD2. The germline CDR1 and CDR2 sequences are DFQATT and SNEGSKA (reference sequence). The CDR3 extends over 14 amino acids. The J segment lost 3 bases and the V segment lost 5 bases, leaving 7 bases of the junction unmatched. CDR3 sequence: CSAYYGRGTDTQYF. The CDR3 nucleotides are TGCAGTGCTTACTACGGGAGGGGTACAGATACGCAGTATTTT.

This clonotype showed up just a few times. The V and J genes are TRBV9 and TRBJ1-1; D may be TRBD1 (6 bases). This CDR3 has 15 amino acids. V lost 0 bases, J lost 5 bases, and 14 bases lay in between. Germline CDR1 reads SGDLS; CDR2 reads YYNGEE. The CDR3 DNA is TGTGCCAGCAGCGTAGGAGTAACAGGGACTACTGAAGCTTTCTTT. Its protein is CASSVGVTGTTEAFF.

The chain has TRBV14 and TRBJ2-1; maybe TRBD2 (6 bases). The CDR3 consists of 15 residues. Trimming took 2 bases from V and 8 from J, leaving 16 bases between them. Germline V gene data show CDR1 as SGHDN and CDR2 as FVKESK. DNA of the CDR3: TGTGCCAGCAGCCAACCCGGGAGCTTCGGTCATGAGCAGTTCTTC. This gives the protein CASSQPGSFGHEQFF.

This clonotype was seen a few times. V gene TRBV18 combines with J gene TRBJ2-1; TRBD2 is a possible D gene (6 bases). The CDR3 is 16 residues long. Between the trimmed V and J ends, which lost 5 bases and 2 bases, there was a span of 16 bases. Germline V gives CDR1 KGHSH, CDR2 LQKENI. The CDR3 loop is CASSSGLAKTYNEQFF. The CDR3 DNA follows: TGTGCCAGCTCATCTGGCCTAGCGAAAACCTACAATGAGCAGTTCTTC.

In this sample, this clonotype turned up a few times. V usage is TRBV19 and J usage is TRBJ2-7; D remains ambiguous. Deletions cut 3 bases from V and 5 bases from J, with 11 bases between. The germline gives CDR1 LNHDA, CDR2 SQIVND (reference sequence). The CDR3 sequence is 13 residues long. CDR3 amino acids: CASSIRTIHEQYF. As DNA, the CDR3 is TGTGCCAGTAGTATCAGGACCATACACGAGCAGTACTTC.

This chain links TRBV20-1 with TRBJ2-7; D call uncertain. V gave up 8 bases and J gave up 0 bases, with 11 bases separating them. Germline loops: CDR1 DFQATT, CDR2 SNEGSKA (reference sequence). CDR3 size: 12 residues. The CDR3, as DNA: TGCAGTCCACAGACGGGCTCCTACGAGCAGTACTTC. This gives the protein CSPQTGSYEQYF.

This clonotype has a handful of counts. V is TRBV7-9 and J is TRBJ2-1; D is unresolved. The CDR3 contains 13 residues. Germline V CDR1 and CDR2: SEHNR, FQNEAQ (reference sequence). V was trimmed by 6 bases and J by 6 bases, leaving 12 bases between them. CDR3 bases: TGTGCCAGCAGTTACGGGCCGCGCAATGAGCAGTTCTTC. Translating it yields CASSYGPRNEQFF.

There are many counts of this clonotype. The J gene is TRBJ1-4, the V gene TRBV12-3 or TRBV12-4; D remains unclear. Trimming shortened V by 1 base and J by 2 bases, and 5 bases separated the two germline ends. This CDR3 has 14 amino acids. The CDR3 protein is CASSLGVTNEKLFF. The CDR3, as DNA: TGTGCCAGCAGTTTAGGTGTTACTAATGAAAAACTGTTTTTT.

This clonotype was counted only a few times. The V and J genes are TRBV6-1 and TRBJ1-1, with a weak D call TRBD1 (5 bases). This CDR3 has 14 residues. Trimming shortened V by 5 bases and J by 1 base, and 11 bases separated the two germline ends. The germline gives CDR1 MNHNS, CDR2 SASEGT. In nucleotides, the CDR3 is TGTGCCAGCAGTCCCGAGAGGGGGAACACTGAAGCTTTCTTT. Residues: CASSPERGNTEAFF.

CDR3 nucleotide sequence: TGTGCCGTCCACAAACTCGGGGGACAGGGAGGCGACGAGCAGTACTTC. Its translation is CAVHKLGGQGGDEQYF. The chain carries TRBV6-1 and TRBJ2-7; 9 bases match TRBD1. Trimming removed 11 bases from V and 5 bases from J; junction bases left unmatched: 19. Germline values: CDR1 MNHNS, CDR2 SASEGT. This CDR3 has 16 amino acids.

This clonotype was found a few times. This sequence joins TRBV5-4 and TRBJ2-2; D gene ambiguous. This CDR3 spans 16 amino acids. V lost 0 bases, J lost 0 bases, and 9 bases lay in between. Germline loops: CDR1 SGHNT, CDR2 YYREEE (reference sequence). The CDR3 bases are TGTGCCAGCAGCTTGGAGACTTACGCGAACACCGGGGAGCTGTTTTTT. Its translation is CASSLETYANTGELFF.

The chain carries TRBV3-1 and TRBJ1-1; D is unclear. Germline CDR1 LGHDT, CDR2 YNNKEL (reference sequence). Trimming took 2 bases from V and 5 from J, leaving 9 bases between them. This CDR3 region has 13 residues. Here the CDR3 DNA reads TGTGCCAGCAGCCAAACCTTGAGGACTGAAGCTTTCTTT. The encoded protein is CASSQTLRTEAFF.

There are a few counts of this clonotype. The gene calls are TRBV7-2 and TRBJ1-4, with a possible D match to TRBD1 (6 bases). V lost 5 bases and J lost 7, with 17 bases in between. Germline CDR1 reads SGHTA; CDR2 reads FQGNSA. The CDR3 consists of 15 residues. The CDR3 nucleotides are TGTGCCAGCAGCGTTTCCGGCCTAGGGGGTGAAAAACTGTTTTTT. It encodes CASSVSGLGGEKLFF.

This chain joins TRBV7-2 and TRBJ2-2; no firm D call. The V gene lost 6 bases and the J gene lost 1 base, with 9 bases spanning the gap. The CDR3 is 14 amino acids. CDR1 and CDR2 from the germline V gene are SGHTA and FQGNSA. The CDR3 is CASRPLRNTGELFF. The CDR3 DNA reads TGTGCCAGCAGACCACTGCGGAACACCGGGGAGCTGTTTTTT.

The sample holds a few counts of this clonotype. The CDR3 nucleotides read TGTGCCAGCAGCTTGGGAAAGCCTGATGGCTACACCTTC. It codes for CASSLGKPDGYTF. The chain recombines TRBV5-6 with TRBJ1-2; the D is unclear. V lost 0 bases and J 6 bases, leaving 9 bases between the germline ends. The CDR3 extends over 13 amino acids. Germline loops: CDR1 SGHDT, CDR2 YYEEEE.

This clonotype has a handful of counts. V gene TRBV7-2 combines with J gene TRBJ1-1, with D perhaps TRBD1 (5 bases). The CDR3 extends over 15 amino acids. The germline V and J ends were trimmed by 1 base and 1 base, with 10 bases remaining between them. The germline V gene encodes CDR1 SGHTA and CDR2 FQGNSA. CDR3 sequence reads: CASSLGAQGNTEAFF. The CDR3 DNA is TGTGCCAGCAGCTTAGGCGCGCAGGGGAACACTGAAGCTTTCTTT.

The chain joins TRBV11-2 to TRBJ2-7, with 7 bases aligning to TRBD2. The CDR3 spans 14 residues. Losses at the gene ends were 7 bases for V and 6 bases for J; bases not matched to a gene: 12. Germline CDR1 and CDR2: SGHAT and FQNNGV. The DNA for the CDR3 is TGTGCCAGCACCGCGGGGGTAGCGACGCGCGAGCAGTACTTC. Protein: CASTAGVATREQYF.

This chain uses TRBV20-1 with TRBJ2-2; 8 bases map to TRBD2. The length of the CDR3 is 12 residues. V lost 3 bases and J lost 6; bases outside the gene matches: 0. Looked up from germline, CDR1 is DFQATT and CDR2 is SNEGSKA (reference sequence). The CDR3 sequence is CSASGRAGELFF. CDR3 sequence (DNA): TGCAGTGCTAGCGGGAGGGCCGGGGAGCTGTTTTTT.

The chain employs TRBV6-2 or TRBV6-3 and TRBJ2-4, with D perhaps given as TRBD1 or TRBD2 (5 bases each). The germline V and J ends were trimmed by 8 bases and 8 bases, with 16 bases remaining between them. The CDR3 runs 13 residues. Germline CDR1 MNHEY, CDR2 SVGEGT. The CDR3 DNA sequence: TGTGCCAGCTCACCCGGGGCCCCCCACATTCAGTACTTC. This translates into CASSPGAPHIQYF.

The J gene is TRBJ2-1, the V gene TRBV29-1; D may be TRBD2 (6 bases). Trimming stripped 6 bases from V and 0 bases from J, with 15 bases between. The CDR3 is made up of 15 amino acids. CDR1 SQVTM and CDR2 ANQGSEA come from the germline V gene. CDR3 residues: CSVRNRGSSYNEQFF. CDR3 bases: TGCAGCGTCCGAAACCGGGGGAGCTCCTACAATGAGCAGTTCTTC.

The V and J genes are TRBV7-2 and TRBJ2-7; 12 bases line up with TRBD2. The CDR3 totals 13 residues. The junction had 4 bases not matched to a gene; V was cut back by 4 bases and J by 9 bases. CDR1 is SGHTA, CDR2 FQGNSA, per germline. The CDR3 DNA is TGTGCCAGCAGCTCGACTAGCGGGAGTCTGCAGTACTTC. It encodes CASSSTSGSLQYF.